In its sample, the clone carrying this T cell receptor beta chain was seen many times. Its antigen is still unknown. The DNA ends 3 residues before the CDR3 does, and the rest of the CDR3 is filled in from the germline J gene. This entry is derived from a study of T cell clonality in common variable immunodeficiency. Study observations and caveats: Patient heterogeneity in the CVID cohort limited correlations between repertoire features and clinical complications.

Here immunoSEQ multiplex PCR was the method, and the copy in TCRdb shows in-frame clones only, minus some. The data show some 53,000 clones, with none appearing a single time. CDR3 length: 16 amino acids. Trimming shortened V by 3 bases and J by 1 base, and 11 bases separated the two germline ends. Germline V gene sequence: CDR1 SGHRS, CDR2 YFSETQ. The sample was peripheral blood mononuclear cells. The receptor was derived from a person between 18 and 69 years old in good health. This chain joins TRBV5-1 and TRBJ2-6; D ambiguous. The CDR3 reads CASSSLVLSGANVLTF. CDR3 DNA, as far as it was read: TGCGCCAGCAGCTCGCTAGTACTATCTGGGGCCAACGTC.